What follows are 14 T cell receptor beta chains derived from one specimen sequenced in a study of cytomegalovirus exposure and HLA in healthy donors. PCR employed 60 Vbeta and 13 Jbeta primers. Only in-frame clones appear in the TCRdb table, and some are missing; sequencing was by immunoSEQ multiplex PCR. Seen here are 90,000 or so clones, approximately 78% observed once, and the top ten hold 4.4%. The sequenced material came from PBMCs. These receptors came from a male donor in good health and CMV-seropositive.

The chain employs TRBV19 and TRBJ2-7; 12 bases match TRBD2. Germline CDR1 reads LNHDA; CDR2 reads SQIVND (reference sequence). The CDR3 length is 13 residues. Unmatched junction bases numbered 5, after V lost 9 bases and J lost 5 bases. CDR3 in amino acids: CASLAGGSNEQYF. CDR3 nucleotide sequence: TGTGCCAGCCTAGCGGGAGGGTCAAACGAGCAGTACTTC.

This clone was found a few times. V is TRBV11-3 and J is TRBJ2-3, with a possible D match to TRBD1 (7 bases). This CDR3 spans 15 amino acids. V lost 5 bases and J lost 2, with 14 bases in between. Germline V lookup: CDR1 SGHNT, CDR2 YENEEA. CDR3: CASSAGGGITDTQYF. CDR3 nucleotide sequence: TGTGCCAGCAGCGCCGGAGGGGGCATCACAGATACGCAGTATTTT.

The V and J genes are TRBV4-2 and TRBJ2-3; the match to TRBD2 covers 10 bases. Germline loops: CDR1 LGHNA, CDR2 YNFKEQ. The CDR3 is made up of 17 amino acids. V was clipped by 3 bases and J by 1 base; unmatched bases: 7. The CDR3 bases are TGTGCCAGCAGCCATTCAGCTAGCGGGGGAGGCACAGATACGCAGTATTTT. This codes for CASSHSASGGGTDTQYF.

The table lists this clone with a few counts. The chain uses TRBV2 and TRBJ1-5, with 9 bases aligning to TRBD1. The germline V gene has CDR1 SNHLY and CDR2 FYNNEI. The V gene end was trimmed by 5 bases and the J gene end by 2 bases; junction bases not matched to a gene: 7. The CDR3 is 16 residues long. Here the CDR3 reads CASSYRGRMGNQPQHF. The CDR3 region has the DNA TGTGCCAGCAGTTACAGGGGGCGCATGGGCAATCAGCCCCAGCATTTT.

The rearrangement uses TRBV6-6 and TRBJ2-7, with 9 bases lining up with TRBD2. CDR1 is MNHNY, CDR2 SVGAGI, per germline (reference sequence). V was clipped by 2 bases and J by 5 bases; unmatched bases: 10. The CDR3 totals 16 residues. The CDR3 DNA reads TGTGCCAGCAGTTACCTCGGTAGCGGGAGCATCGACGAGCAGTACTTC. Its translation is CASSYLGSGSIDEQYF.

The J gene is TRBJ1-5, the V gene TRBV2; D unresolved. The CDR3 loop spans 15 amino acids. V was pared by 8 bases and J by 4 bases, with 18 bases between. The germline V gene encodes CDR1 SNHLY and CDR2 FYNNEI. The CDR3 bases are TGTGCCAGCGAGGGTGTGGGTGGGCCTAATCAGCCCCAGCATTTT. This translates into CASEGVGGPNQPQHF. Variable domain in full (rest from reference TRBV2 and TRBJ1-5): EPEVTQTPSHQVTQMGQEVILRCVPISNHLYFYWYRQILGQKVEFLVSFYNNEISEKSEIFDDQFSVERPDGSNFTLKIRSTKLEDSAMYFCASEGVGGPNQPQHFGDGTRLSIL.

The chain carries TRBV28 and TRBJ1-3; D possibly corresponds to TRBD1 (5 bases). Trimming took off 5 bases at V and 1 base at J, with 9 bases between the two ends. From germline, CDR1 is MDHEN and CDR2 SYDVKM. This CDR3 comprises 14 residues. The CDR3 DNA is TGTGCCAGCAGTGGGGCGTCATCTGGAAACACCATATATTTT. Its protein is CASSGASSGNTIYF.

J is TRBJ1-6 and V is TRBV30; 8 bases agree with TRBD1. The CDR3 is 13 amino acids. V lost 1 base, J lost 8 bases, and 1 base stayed unmatched. The germline gives CDR1 GTSNPN, CDR2 SVGIG (reference sequence). CDR3 protein: CAWSDRGDSPLHF. CDR3 bases: TGTGCCTGGAGTGACAGGGGGGATTCACCCCTCCACTTT. The whole variable domain, filled in from reference TRBV30 and TRBJ1-6, reads SQTIHQWPATLVQPVGSPLSLECTVEGTSNPNLYWYRQAAGRGLQLLFYSVGIGQISSEVPQNLSASRPQDRQFILSSKKLLLSDSGFYLCAWSDRGDSPLHFGNGTRLTVT.

In DNA form, the CDR3 reads TGTGCCAGCAGCTTATATCAGGGTATGGCTTTCTTT. Translated, it gives CASSLYQGMAFF. The genes are TRBV7-9 and TRBJ1-1, with D possibly matching TRBD1 (5 bases). Trimming took off 2 bases at V and 11 bases at J, with 12 bases between the two ends. The CDR3 contains 12 residues. Germline CDR1 SEHNR, CDR2 FQNEAQ (reference sequence).

V usage is TRBV5-6 and J usage is TRBJ2-3; a weak D match, TRBD2 (5 bases). CDR3 length: 14 amino acids. CDR1 and CDR2 from the germline V gene are SGHDT and YYEEEE. V lost 1 base to trimming and J lost 7 bases, with 13 bases between them. For the CDR3, the DNA is TGTGCCAGCAGCTTGTCTAGGTTAGCGCATACGCAGTATTTT. Translated: CASSLSRLAHTQYF.

This chain links TRBV5-6 with TRBJ1-3, with D possibly being TRBD1 (6 bases). Germline-derived CDR1 and CDR2 are SGHDT and YYEEEE. Trimming pared 4 bases from V and 3 bases from J, leaving 8 bases between. CDR3 length equals 13 residues. CDR3 sequence: CASSPDSGNTIYF. CDR3 in DNA: TGTGCCAGCAGCCCGGACAGTGGAAACACCATATATTTT.

The rearrangement uses TRBV18 and TRBJ2-1; D unresolved. The CDR3 length is 16 residues. Germline V gene lookup returns CDR1 KGHSH and CDR2 LQKENI. The ends were cut back, 2 bases at V and 0 bases at J, with 11 bases in the middle. This CDR3 is CASSPYERSSYNEQFF. The CDR3 region has the DNA TGTGCCAGCTCACCATATGAAAGGAGCTCCTACAATGAGCAGTTCTTC.

The chain has TRBV15 and TRBJ1-2; TRBD1 matches 9 bases. Germline assignment: CDR1 LNHNV and CDR2 YYDKDF (reference sequence). V dropped 4 bases and J dropped 8; count of bases not matched to a gene: 8. The CDR3 covers 14 residues. The CDR3 sequence is CATSTRRTGDGYTF. CDR3 nucleotide sequence: TGTGCCACCAGCACACGGAGGACAGGGGACGGCTACACCTTC.

The chain employs TRBV7-2 and TRBJ1-1; D is possibly TRBD1 (6 bases). Germline lookup yields CDR1 SGHTA and CDR2 FQGNSA. Trimming took off 5 bases at V and 2 bases at J, with 12 bases between the two ends. This CDR3 contains 14 residues. CDR3 DNA: TGTGCCAGCAGCCTTGTAGGGGGAAACACTGAAGCTTTCTTT. This sequence encodes CASSLVGGNTEAFF.